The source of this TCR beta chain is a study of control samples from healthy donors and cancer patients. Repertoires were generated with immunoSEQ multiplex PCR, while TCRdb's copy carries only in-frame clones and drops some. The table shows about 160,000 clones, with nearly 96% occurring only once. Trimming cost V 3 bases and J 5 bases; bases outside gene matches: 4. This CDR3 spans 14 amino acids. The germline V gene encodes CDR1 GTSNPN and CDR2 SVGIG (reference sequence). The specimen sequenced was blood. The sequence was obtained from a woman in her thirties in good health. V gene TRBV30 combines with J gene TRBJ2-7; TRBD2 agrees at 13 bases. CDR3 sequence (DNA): TGTGCCTGGAGACCTACTAGCGGGAGGGACGAGCAGTACTTC. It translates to CAWRPTSGRDEQYF.